One sample yielded the 14 T cell receptor beta chains listed below, sequenced in a study of shared clonotypes between healthy human individuals. The data were produced by immunoSEQ multiplex PCR, yet TCRdb's version contains in-frame clones alone and is incomplete. The sample comprises 2 million to 2.5 million clones, just over 90% of which are singletons, and about 0.41% rests with the top ten. The sample was naive CD4+ T cells from PBMCs. Indicated subset: CD45RA+ positively selected. The receptors here all came from a young man in good health. Some clones in this sample may be carry-over from other donors' samples.

The chain links TRBV9 to TRBJ1-1, with D unclear. This CDR3 has 14 residues. Trimming shortened V by 3 bases and J by 1 base, and 10 bases separated the two germline ends. CDR1 SGDLS and CDR2 YYNGEE come from the germline V gene. The CDR3 coding sequence is TGTGCCAGCAGCGCCTTACCAGGGAACACTGAAGCTTTCTTT. Amino acids: CASSALPGNTEAFF.

As regards this clone: Other nucleotide sequences from this sample produce the same CDR3. The chain has TRBV7-2 and TRBJ2-2, with D tentatively TRBD2 (5 bases). V was cut by 2 bases and J by 1 base, with 8 bases left in between. This CDR3 spans 15 amino acids. CDR1 is SGHTA, CDR2 FQGNSA, per germline. CDR3 protein: CASSLLGGNTGELFF. The CDR3, as DNA: TGTGCCAGCAGCTTACTTGGAGGGAACACCGGGGAGCTGTTTTTT.

This clone came up once. The gene calls are TRBV5-4 and TRBJ2-1, with TRBD2 matching over 12 bases. Trimming at V came to 4 bases and at J to 2 bases, leaving 1 base not matched to a gene. The CDR3 contains 15 residues. CDR1 is SGHNT, CDR2 YYREEE, per germline (reference sequence). The CDR3 is CASSGLAGPYNEQFF. The CDR3, as DNA: TGTGCCAGCAGCGGACTAGCGGGGCCCTACAATGAGCAGTTCTTC.

V usage is TRBV28 and J usage is TRBJ2-7; 16 bases fit TRBD2. V dropped 3 bases and J dropped 5; count of bases not matched to a gene: 7. In germline, CDR1 is MDHEN, CDR2 SYDVKM. The CDR3 totals 17 residues. The CDR3 nucleotides are TGTGCCAGCAGTTTGGGACTAGCGGGAGGGCCTCAGAACGAGCAGTACTTC. This translates into CASSLGLAGGPQNEQYF.

The rearrangement links TRBV19 to TRBJ2-7; weak D call: TRBD2 (5 bases). This CDR3 is 14 amino acids long. V gave up 4 bases and J gave up 0 bases, with 10 bases separating them. The germline gives CDR1 LNHDA, CDR2 SQIVND (reference sequence). CDR3 coding DNA: TGTGCCAGTAGTACTAGCCAAAGCTCCTACGAGCAGTACTTC. It encodes CASSTSQSSYEQYF.

The chain couples TRBV9 to TRBJ1-1, with D tentatively TRBD1 (5 bases). The CDR3 has 15 amino acids. Germline CDR1 and CDR2: SGDLS and YYNGEE. Trimming removed 2 bases from V and 5 bases from J, with 16 bases in between. The CDR3 bases are TGTGCCAGCAGCGTGGGGGGACGGGAAGGTACTGAAGCTTTCTTT. Translation gives CASSVGGREGTEAFF.

This clone appeared a single time. This chain joins TRBV5-1 and TRBJ2-1; a weak D match, TRBD2 (6 bases). The CDR3 consists of 15 residues. Germline loops: CDR1 SGHRS, CDR2 YFSETQ. V lost 4 bases and J 7 bases, leaving 18 bases between the germline ends. CDR3 sequence reads: CASSRVGGISNEQFF. The CDR3 nucleotides read TGCGCCAGCAGCCGGGTAGGCGGGATTTCAAATGAGCAGTTCTTC.

This clone was observed a single time. The chain uses TRBV12-5 and TRBJ1-3, with D uncertain. Germline V lookup: CDR1 LGHNT, CDR2 FRNRAP. This CDR3 has 14 amino acids. V was cut by 4 bases and J by 1 base, with 8 bases left in between. The CDR3 protein is CASGSSGSGNTIYF. DNA of the CDR3: TGTGCTAGTGGTTCATCTGGGTCTGGAAACACCATATATTTT.

The rearrangement joins TRBV28 to TRBJ1-2, with D perhaps matching TRBD1 (5 bases). This CDR3 region has 15 residues. Germline V gene lookup returns CDR1 MDHEN and CDR2 SYDVKM. V was trimmed by 6 bases and J by 4 bases, leaving 18 bases between them. CDR3 amino acids: CASRSGAPSFYGYTF. CDR3 in DNA: TGTGCCAGCAGGTCCGGGGCTCCTTCCTTCTATGGCTACACCTTC.

This clone was detected once. J is TRBJ2-2 and V is TRBV19; TRBD1 is a possible D gene (6 bases). Looked up from germline, CDR1 is LNHDA and CDR2 is SQIVND (reference sequence). The CDR3 extends over 14 amino acids. V was cut by 1 base and J by 6 bases, with 9 bases left in between. CDR3 sequence reads: CASSIGDNSGELFF. The CDR3 DNA reads TGTGCCAGTAGTATAGGGGACAACTCCGGGGAGCTGTTTTTT. Combining the CDR3 with reference TRBV19 and TRBJ2-2 gives the whole variable domain DGGITQSPKYLFRKEGQNVTLSCEQNLNHDAMYWYRQDPGQGLRLIYYSQIVNDFQKGDIAEGYSVSREKKESFPLTVTSAQKNPTAFYLCASSIGDNSGELFFGEGSRLTVL.

This clone has just one count. The gene calls are TRBV5-8 and TRBJ2-3; TRBD1 might be the D (6 bases). The CDR3 contains 16 residues. Trimming removed 3 bases from V and 3 bases from J, with 17 bases in between. CDR1 and CDR2 (germline): SGHTS, YDEGEE. For the CDR3, the DNA is TGTGCCAGCAGCTCCAGACAGGCCTTGGGGACAGATACGCAGTATTTT. Protein product: CASSSRQALGTDTQYF.

The chain combines TRBV7-2 with TRBJ2-3; weak D call: TRBD1 (5 bases). The germline CDR1 and CDR2 sequences are SGHTA and FQGNSA. The CDR3 covers 16 residues. Trimming removed 5 bases from V and 5 bases from J, with 20 bases in between. CDR3 nucleotides: TGTGCCAGCAGCCCCGTTCGTCCCGGTCAGGGAGATACGCAGTATTTT. Translating gives CASSPVRPGQGDTQYF. The variable domain in full, with the rest retrieved from reference TRBV7-2 and TRBJ2-3, is GAGVSQSPSNKVTEKGKDVELRCDPISGHTALYWYRQSLGQGLEFLIYFQGNSAPDKSGLPSDRFSAERTGGSVSTLTIQRTQQEDSAVYLCASSPVRPGQGDTQYFGPGTRLTVL.

The V and J genes are TRBV5-5 and TRBJ2-3, with 10 bases aligning to TRBD1. The junction had 6 bases not matched to a gene; V was cut back by 0 bases and J by 2 bases. The CDR3 is made up of 17 amino acids. Germline V gene data show CDR1 as SGHKS and CDR2 as YYEKEE (reference sequence). CDR3 DNA: TGTGCCAGCAGCTTGGTTGTGGGACAGGGGACCACAGATACGCAGTATTTT. Translated, it gives CASSLVVGQGTTDTQYF.

In this sample, this clone turned up once. V and J are TRBV28 and TRBJ2-7, with D maybe TRBD1 (5 bases). Trimming cost V 3 bases and J 3 bases, with 15 bases left between them. In germline, CDR1 is MDHEN, CDR2 SYDVKM. The CDR3 totals 15 residues. The CDR3 DNA is TGTGCCAGCAGTTTGGCGCAGGGTGGGTTCTACGAGCAGTACTTC. It codes for CASSLAQGGFYEQYF.